The 14 T cell receptor beta chains given below trace back to one sample, sequenced in a study of CD4 T cell repertoires in COVID-19. The data were produced by immunoSEQ multiplex PCR, yet TCRdb's version contains in-frame clones alone and is incomplete. The repertoire consists of approximately 75,000 clones, with about 83% occurring once and the leading ten covering roughly 0.58%. The sequenced sample was CD4+ T cells from peripheral blood, obtained after recovery from COVID-19. These receptor sequences come from a human donor who had COVID-19.

This clone has a single count. The chain has TRBV20-1 and TRBJ1-4; 8 nucleotides match TRBD1. The CDR3 spans 13 residues. V gave up 3 bases and J gave up 7 bases; unmatched junction bases: 4. From germline, CDR1 is DFQATT and CDR2 SNEGSKA (reference sequence). CDR3 in DNA: TGCAGTGCTAGTCCAGGGGGCGTTGAAAAACTGTTTTTT. Its protein is CSASPGGVEKLFF.

CDR3 in DNA: TGTGCCAGCAGCTGGGGGGGGCCATCCGCTGAGCAGTTCTTC. It is translated as CASSWGGPSAEQFF. The rearrangement uses TRBV11-3 and TRBJ2-1; a possible D gene is TRBD2 (7 bases). The CDR3 sequence is 14 residues long. The V gene lost 4 bases and the J gene lost 9 bases, with 16 bases spanning the gap. Germline values: CDR1 SGHNT, CDR2 YENEEA.

This chain joins TRBV28 and TRBJ1-1; 10 bases line up with TRBD1. V gave up 5 bases and J gave up 4 bases; unmatched junction bases: 7. From germline, CDR1 is MDHEN and CDR2 SYDVKM. The CDR3 sequence is 15 residues long. The CDR3 DNA is TGTGCCAGCAGTCCAGCCTGGACAGGGGGCACTGAAGCTTTCTTT. Translation: CASSPAWTGGTEAFF.

The J gene is TRBJ2-7, the V gene TRBV5-1, with 8 bases that match TRBD1. The V gene's germline CDR1 is SGHRS and CDR2 YFSETQ. Trimming at V came to 0 bases and at J to 5 bases, leaving 7 bases not matched to a gene. This CDR3 has 15 amino acids. Here the CDR3 reads CASSLGGQGVNEQYF. CDR3 nucleotides: TGCGCCAGCAGCTTGGGCGGACAGGGAGTCAACGAGCAGTACTTC.

V usage is TRBV5-5 and J usage is TRBJ1-1; the D is unclear. This CDR3 is built from 15 residues. V was pared by 4 bases and J by 2 bases, with 15 bases between. Germline V gene sequence: CDR1 SGHKS, CDR2 YYEKEE (reference sequence). DNA for the CDR3: TGTGCCAGCAGCCCTTGGCACAGCTTAAACACTGAAGCTTTCTTT. It translates to CASSPWHSLNTEAFF. Supplemented by reference TRBV5-5 and TRBJ1-1, the full variable domain reads DAGVTQSPTHLIKTRGQQVTLRCSPISGHKSVSWYQQVLGQGPQFIFQYYEKEERGRGNFPDRFSARQFPNYSSELNVNALLLGDSALYLCASSPWHSLNTEAFFGQGTRLTVV.

The V call is TRBV28, the J call TRBJ2-5; either TRBD1 or TRBD2 may supply D (5 bases each). CDR1 is MDHEN, CDR2 SYDVKM, per germline. This CDR3 region has 18 residues. Trimming stripped 8 bases from V and 4 bases from J, with 29 bases between. This CDR3 reads CASHNRVTGGARRETQYF. In DNA, the CDR3 is TGTGCCAGCCACAACCGGGTTACAGGAGGTGCGAGGCGAGAGACCCAGTACTTC. Using reference TRBV28 and TRBJ2-5 for the parts outside the CDR3, the full variable domain is DVKVTQSSRYLVKRTGEKVFLECVQDMDHENMFWYRQDPGLGLRLIYFSYDVKMKEKGDIPEGYSVSREKKERFSLILESASTNQTSMYLCASHNRVTGGARRETQYFGPGTRLLVL.

This chain connects TRBV28 to TRBJ2-3, with 12 bases that match TRBD2. Germline lookup yields CDR1 MDHEN and CDR2 SYDVKM. The CDR3 is 18 residues long. V dropped 5 bases and J dropped 1; count of bases not matched to a gene: 10. This CDR3 is CASSPPSGRAIRTDTQYF. The CDR3 DNA sequence: TGTGCCAGCAGTCCCCCTAGCGGGAGGGCCATACGCACAGATACGCAGTATTTT.

The V and J genes are TRBV7-3 and TRBJ2-1; D might be TRBD1 or TRBD2, each matching 5 bases. V was trimmed by 5 bases and J by 5 bases, leaving 13 bases between them. The CDR3 totals 14 residues. From germline, CDR1 is SGHTA and CDR2 FQGTGA. The CDR3 bases are TGTGCCAGCAGCCCTGAGGGGAACAACAATGAGCAGTTCTTC. It translates to CASSPEGNNNEQFF.

This chain joins TRBV2 and TRBJ1-2, with D perhaps matching TRBD1 (5 bases). V shed 2 bases and J shed 4 bases, with 11 bases lying between them. Germline CDR1 SNHLY, CDR2 FYNNEI. The CDR3 consists of 14 residues. This CDR3 reads CASSESRGLYGYTF. CDR3 nucleotide sequence: TGTGCCAGCAGTGAATCCCGGGGCCTCTATGGCTACACCTTC.

V and J are TRBV7-8 and TRBJ2-7; no firm D call. This CDR3 is 12 amino acids long. Germline-derived CDR1 and CDR2 are SGHVS and FQNEAQ. V was shortened by 0 bases and J by 3 bases, with 3 bases between the two germline ends. As DNA, the CDR3 is TGTGCCAGCAGCTTAGCAGACTACGAGCAGTACTTC. This gives the protein CASSLADYEQYF.

This clone has more than one count but fewer than ten. The chain recombines TRBV15 with TRBJ2-5; D possibly corresponds to TRBD2 (6 bases). CDR1 is LNHNV, CDR2 YYDKDF, per germline (reference sequence). V was trimmed by 1 base and J by 5 bases, leaving 11 bases between them. This CDR3 is built from 14 residues. CDR3 loop: CATSRAKREETQYF. The CDR3 nucleotides are TGTGCCACCAGCAGAGCTAAACGGGAGGAGACCCAGTACTTC.

This clone was seen a few times. This rearrangement joins TRBV5-6 to TRBJ2-2; 9 positions match TRBD1. The CDR3 loop spans 16 amino acids. J gave up 7 bases and V 5 bases, and 12 bases lay outside the gene matches. From germline, CDR1 is SGHDT and CDR2 YYEEEE. The CDR3 DNA sequence: TGTGCCAGCAGTTCGTATATGACAGGGGGGCACGGGGAGCTGTTTTTT. Amino acids: CASSSYMTGGHGELFF.

This clone occurred a few times. This sequence joins TRBV19 and TRBJ1-1; 10 nucleotides line up with TRBD1. Unmatched junction bases numbered 15, after V lost 7 bases and J lost 7 bases. The CDR3 spans 16 residues. CDR1 and CDR2 (germline): LNHDA, SQIVND (reference sequence). CDR3 nucleotides: TGTGCCAGTAAGCACTCGCCCGGGACAGGGGATGGTGAAGCTTTCTTT. Translated: CASKHSPGTGDGEAFF. Based on the CDR3 plus reference TRBV19 and TRBJ1-1, the full variable domain is DGGITQSPKYLFRKEGQNVTLSCEQNLNHDAMYWYRQDPGQGLRLIYYSQIVNDFQKGDIAEGYSVSREKKESFPLTVTSAQKNPTAFYLCASKHSPGTGDGEAFFGQGTRLTVV.

In regard to this clone: The same CDR3 is also encoded by other DNA sequences in this sample. The chain joins TRBV5-8 to TRBJ1-2; 7 bases are shared with TRBD1. The CDR3 has 13 residues. The V gene end was trimmed by 4 bases and the J gene end by 8 bases; junction bases not matched to a gene: 8. Germline V CDR1 and CDR2: SGHTS, YDEGEE. As DNA, the CDR3 is TGTGCCAGCAGCCCCCGAGGAGGGGGCGGCTACACCTTC. As protein: CASSPRGGGGYTF. Supplemented by reference TRBV5-8 and TRBJ1-2, the full variable domain reads EAGVTQSPTHLIKTRGQQATLRCSPISGHTSVYWYQQALGLGLQFLLWYDEGEERNRGNFPPRFSGRQFPNYSSELNVNALELEDSALYLCASSPRGGGGYTFGSGTRLTVV.